This paragraph covers one TCR beta chain sequence. The antigen is not known. Methods used by the authors: ImmunoSEQ output held junction-only sequences without quality scores, so filtering differed. Clones were sequenced by immunoSEQ multiplex PCR, and TCRdb holds only the in-frame ones, with some missing. That table is the source of V, J and clone size, and D and trimming were worked out from the DNA. The data hold 2 million to 2.5 million clones, with roughly 96% observed a single time. CDR3 size: 15 residues. The germline gives CDR1 SNHLY, CDR2 FYNNEI. Trimming took 6 bases from V and 0 from J, leaving 12 bases between them. These data originate in a study of shared clonotypes between healthy human individuals. Notes on the study in general: Sampling used blood alone; tissue repertoires probably differ.

Sample: naive CD4+ T cells sorted from blood. The subset denotes: CD45RA+ positively selected. This receptor was identified in a man between 18 and 29 years old in good health. The chain employs TRBV2 and TRBJ1-5, with a possible D match to TRBD1 (5 bases). This chain's CDR3 is CASRVGTTSNQPQHF. The DNA for the CDR3 is TGTGCCAGCAGGGTGGGGACCACTAGCAATCAGCCCCAGCATTTT.